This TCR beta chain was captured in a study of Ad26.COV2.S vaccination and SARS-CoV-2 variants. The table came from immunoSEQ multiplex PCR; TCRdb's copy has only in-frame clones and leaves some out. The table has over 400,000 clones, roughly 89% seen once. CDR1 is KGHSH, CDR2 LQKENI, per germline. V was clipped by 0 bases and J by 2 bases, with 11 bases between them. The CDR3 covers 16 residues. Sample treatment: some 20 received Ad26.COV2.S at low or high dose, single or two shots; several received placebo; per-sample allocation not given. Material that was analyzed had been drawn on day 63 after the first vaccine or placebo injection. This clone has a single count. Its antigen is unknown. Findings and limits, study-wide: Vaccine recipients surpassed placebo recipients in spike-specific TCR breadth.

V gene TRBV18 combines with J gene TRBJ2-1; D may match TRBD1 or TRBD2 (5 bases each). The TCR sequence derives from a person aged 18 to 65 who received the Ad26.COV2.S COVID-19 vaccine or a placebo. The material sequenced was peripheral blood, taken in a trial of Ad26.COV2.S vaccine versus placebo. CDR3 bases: TGTGCCAGCTCACCACCGAGGGGTTTTGCCTACAATGAGCAGTTCTTC. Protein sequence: CASSPPRGFAYNEQFF.